Presented here are 29 T cell receptor beta chains from one specimen sequenced in a study of T-cell reconstitution after alpha-beta-depleted transplantation in children. Unique molecular identifiers featured in how the TCRbeta library was prepared. TCRdb re-derived calls from the PCR reads in MiXCR, one entry per CDR3 protein. The data contain 190,000 or so distinct CDR3 sequences, 6% to 7% of them seen just once; the ten biggest clones take up around 2.7%. The sequences come from PBMCs from the stem cell graft donor, collected from the stem cell graft. The receptor source for this set is a human donor who donated a stem cell graft to a child with Wiskott-Aldrich syndrome.

This clonotype was observed at least ten times. The CDR3 sequence: CASSQVWGSGYEQYF. DNA for the CDR3: TGTGCCAGCAGCCAAGTTTGGGGGTCAGGCTACGAGCAGTACTTC. This chain uses TRBV3-1 with TRBJ2-7; D may correspond to TRBD1 or TRBD2 (5 bases each). Trimming took off 1 base at V and 3 bases at J, with 13 bases between the two ends. This CDR3 spans 15 amino acids. CDR1 LGHDT and CDR2 YNNKEL come from the germline V gene (reference sequence).

This clonotype was observed at least ten times. The chain employs TRBV7-2 and TRBJ2-3; D ambiguous. The CDR3 totals 15 residues. Germline V lookup: CDR1 SGHTA, CDR2 FQGNSA. With 2 bases removed from V and 0 bases from J, the gap between germline ends came to 9 bases. CDR3 sequence: CASSLFRGSTDTQYF. The CDR3 region has the DNA TGTGCCAGCAGCTTATTCCGAGGTAGCACAGATACGCAGTATTTT. The full variable domain, its missing parts supplied by reference TRBV7-2 and TRBJ2-3, is GAGVSQSPSNKVTEKGKDVELRCDPISGHTALYWYRQSLGQGLEFLIYFQGNSAPDKSGLPSDRFSAERTGGSVSTLTIQRTQQEDSAVYLCASSLFRGSTDTQYFGPGTRLTVL.

This clonotype was detected ten times or more. DNA of the CDR3: TGTGCCAGCAGTGAATTAAAGATGGGCGGTGCCTACGAGCAGTACTTC. The encoded protein is CASSELKMGGAYEQYF. V gene TRBV25-1 combines with J gene TRBJ2-7; D not certain. Trimming removed 1 base at V and 2 bases at J, with 15 bases between. Germline values: CDR1 MGHDK, CDR2 SYGVNS. The length of the CDR3 is 16 residues.

This clonotype was observed a few times. The J gene is TRBJ1-5, the V gene TRBV11-2; D not certain. V was trimmed by 2 bases and J by 0 bases, leaving 17 bases between them. CDR3 length equals 18 residues. The germline gives CDR1 SGHAT, CDR2 FQNNGV. CDR3 nucleotide sequence: TGTGCCAGCAGCTTAAATCTTTGGACTGATCTTAGCAATCAGCCCCAGCATTTT. Amino acid sequence: CASSLNLWTDLSNQPQHF.

This clonotype has a count of ten or more. The rearrangement links TRBV21-1 to TRBJ1-1. TRBV21-1 is designated a pseudogene. The CDR3 contains 12 residues. CDR3 protein: CASRNQNTEAFF. CDR3 in DNA: TGTGCCAGCAGAAACCAGAACACTGAAGCTTTCTTT.

Ten or more counts support this clonotype. The V and J genes are TRBV29-1 and TRBJ1-2; no definite D call. Germline CDR1 is SQVTM and CDR2 is ANQGSEA. This CDR3 spans 13 amino acids. V was clipped by 0 bases and J by 2 bases, with 7 bases between them. CDR3 sequence: CSVEEPENYGYTF. The CDR3 DNA follows: TGCAGCGTTGAAGAACCGGAGAACTATGGCTACACCTTC.

This clonotype has at least ten counts. In DNA, the CDR3 is TGTGCCAGCAAGGGAGCCCAGGGGGTCGGCGGTCCATATGGCTACACCTTC. Translation: CASKGAQGVGGPYGYTF. This chain uses TRBV6-5 with TRBJ1-2; TRBD1 matches 7 bases. This CDR3 region has 17 residues. Trimming took 7 bases from V and 5 from J; bases not matched to a gene: 19. Germline-derived CDR1 and CDR2 are MNHEY and SVGAGI.

This clonotype was observed at least ten times. This chain joins TRBV7-9 and TRBJ2-1, with 8 bases that match TRBD2. J was trimmed by 3 bases and V by 5 bases; bases with no gene match: 9. The CDR3 covers 16 residues. Germline CDR1 reads SEHNR; CDR2 reads FQNEAQ (reference sequence). CDR3 loop: CASSPATSGFYNEQFF. CDR3 coding DNA: TGTGCCAGCAGCCCAGCTACTAGCGGATTCTACAATGAGCAGTTCTTC.

This clonotype has ten or more counts. Its ends do not fully match the called genes, so a read error is possible. The chain joins TRBV12-3 or TRBV12-4 to TRBJ2-5, with a tentative D call TRBD1 (7 bases). CDR3 size: 14 residues. The CDR3 nucleotides read TGTGCCAGCAGTTTTTCGGGACAGCTACGGGAGAGCGACTTC. Amino acid sequence: CASSFSGQLRESDF.

This clonotype was found a few times. The CDR3 spells CASRPGQYQETQYF. DNA for the CDR3: TGTGCCAGCAGACCTGGACAGTATCAAGAGACCCAGTACTTC. The genes are TRBV12-3 or TRBV12-4 and TRBJ2-5, with D possibly being TRBD1 (6 bases). V lost 6 bases and J 2 bases, leaving 13 bases between the germline ends. This CDR3 is built from 14 residues.

The sample holds many counts of this clonotype. The chain's CDR3 is CSAKVQPQHF. DNA of the CDR3: TGCAGTGCCAAAGTTCAGCCCCAGCATTTT. The rearrangement joins TRBV20-1 to TRBJ1-5; no clear D. Trimming removed 6 bases at V and 6 bases at J, with 6 bases between. The CDR3 loop spans 10 amino acids. The germline V gene encodes CDR1 DFQATT and CDR2 SNEGSKA (reference sequence).

This chain uses TRBV5-1 with TRBJ1-6; D might be TRBD1 (6 bases). Germline CDR1 is SGHRS and CDR2 is YFSETQ. V lost 2 bases and J lost 7, with 19 bases in between. The CDR3 loop spans 17 amino acids. The CDR3 region has the DNA TGCGCCAGCAGCTTCTTTAACCAGGGGCGTGGGAATTCACCCCTCCACTTT. Translation: CASSFFNQGRGNSPLHF.

A few counts support this clonotype. The chain joins TRBV11-2 to TRBJ2-7; 10 nucleotides agree with TRBD2. CDR1 SGHAT and CDR2 FQNNGV come from the germline V gene. V was pared by 1 base and J by 3 bases, with 9 bases of the junction left unmatched. CDR3 size: 17 residues. CDR3 sequence: CASSLGLAGKTNYEQYF. Here the CDR3 DNA reads TGTGCCAGCAGCTTAGGACTAGCGGGCAAGACAAACTACGAGCAGTACTTC.

The chain uses TRBV12-3 or TRBV12-4 and TRBJ2-2; 7 bases map to TRBD1. Trimming took 5 bases from V and 4 from J; bases not matched to a gene: 19. CDR3 length equals 19 residues. CDR3 DNA sequence: TGTGCCAGCAGTCCACCGGGACAGAAGGGAAGTTATCCCACCGGGGAGCTGTTTTTT. Translating it yields CASSPPGQKGSYPTGELFF.

This clonotype was detected a few times. The rearrangement uses TRBV7-9 and TRBJ1-2; 8 bases map to TRBD1. The ends lost 8 bases at V and 3 bases at J; junction bases unmatched: 17. Germline-derived CDR1 and CDR2 are SEHNR and FQNEAQ (reference sequence). This CDR3 is built from 17 residues. Here the CDR3 DNA reads TGTGCCAGCGGCGGTACCAGGGGGCTTGAACAGGACTATGGCTACACCTTC. Protein product: CASGGTRGLEQDYGYTF.

There are many counts of this clonotype. The V and J genes are TRBV20-1 and TRBJ2-5; 7 positions agree with TRBD2. V shed 3 bases and J 2 bases; nucleotides not matched to a gene: 9. Germline V CDR1 and CDR2: DFQATT, SNEGSKA (reference sequence). The CDR3 spans 15 residues. The DNA of the CDR3 is TGCAGTGCTAGGCCGGGGGGTGGGGCTCAAGAGACCCAGTACTTC. Translating gives CSARPGGGAQETQYF.

This clonotype was seen ten or more times. V usage is TRBV20-1 and J usage is TRBJ2-3; D may correspond to TRBD1 or TRBD2 (6 bases each). The ends were cut back, 0 bases at V and 5 bases at J, with 30 bases in the middle. Germline loops: CDR1 DFQATT, CDR2 SNEGSKA (reference sequence). This CDR3 has 20 amino acids. The CDR3 DNA reads as TGCAGTGCTAGAGATAAGGGGGGAGAGGTACCTCGGAGATTCAAAGATACGCAGTATTTT. Translated: CSARDKGGEVPRRFKDTQYF.

Many counts were recorded for this clonotype. The V and J genes are TRBV3-1 and TRBJ2-1, with TRBD2 matching 13 bases. Germline CDR1 and CDR2: LGHDT and YNNKEL (reference sequence). The CDR3 totals 15 residues. V was pared by 6 bases and J by 4 bases, with 3 bases of the junction left unmatched. The CDR3 spells CASRRTSGGYNEQFF. The CDR3 bases are TGTGCCAGCAGACGGACTAGCGGGGGATACAATGAGCAGTTCTTC.

This clonotype showed up many times. The chain joins TRBV3-1 to TRBJ2-5, with no clear D. The V end lost 1 base, the J end lost 5 bases, and 11 bases lay between the germline ends. The germline gives CDR1 LGHDT, CDR2 YNNKEL (reference sequence). The CDR3 length is 14 residues. CDR3 bases: TGTGCCAGCAGCCAAGGTTTAGGGATTGAGACCCAGTACTTC. Protein product: CASSQGLGIETQYF.

Many counts were recorded for this clonotype. This chain joins TRBV12-3 or TRBV12-4 and TRBJ1-6; no clear D gene. V was clipped by 3 bases and J by 7 bases, with 13 bases between them. The CDR3 is 15 residues long. The CDR3 spells CASSLIGSGNSPLHF. CDR3 DNA sequence: TGTGCCAGCAGTTTGATAGGGTCGGGGAATTCACCCCTCCACTTT.

This clonotype was observed at least ten times. The chain joins TRBV29-1 to TRBJ1-1; 11 bases fit TRBD1. CDR1 is SQVTM, CDR2 ANQGSEA, per germline. This CDR3 contains 14 residues. The CDR3 here is CSVDQLPGQGAAFF. CDR3 sequence (DNA): TGCAGTGTAGATCAACTCCCTGGACAGGGGGCAGCTTTCTTT.

This clonotype was found many times. The chain combines TRBV29-1 with TRBJ1-2; D remains ambiguous. This CDR3 is 18 amino acids long. Germline CDR1 reads SQVTM; CDR2 reads ANQGSEA. Between the trimmed V and J ends, which lost 6 bases and 4 bases, there was a span of 30 bases. The CDR3: CSVDEGSVGLDTFYGYTF. CDR3 DNA: TGCAGCGTCGACGAAGGCAGTGTTGGTTTAGACACCTTCTATGGCTACACCTTC.

The genes are TRBV20-1 and TRBJ1-4; no reliable D call. Between the trimmed V and J ends, which lost 3 bases and 10 bases, there was a span of 9 bases. Germline V gives CDR1 DFQATT, CDR2 SNEGSKA (reference sequence). This CDR3 contains 11 residues. CDR3 bases: TGCAGTGCTAGGAAGGAAGGAAAACTGTTTTTT. Encoded protein: CSARKEGKLFF.

The gene calls are TRBV6-5 and TRBJ2-3, with no clear D. The CDR3 is made up of 17 amino acids. Germline values: CDR1 MNHEY, CDR2 SVGAGI. Trimming took 0 bases from V and 2 from J, leaving 15 bases between them. CDR3 coding DNA: TGTGCCAGCAGTTACTCGAGGCGGCGACTTCCCACAGATACGCAGTATTTT. This gives the protein CASSYSRRRLPTDTQYF.

This clonotype came up a few times. The chain recombines TRBV29-1 with TRBJ1-2, with a tentative D call TRBD1 (5 bases). Trimming cost V 7 bases and J 6 bases, with 12 bases left between them. The germline V gene has CDR1 SQVTM and CDR2 ANQGSEA. This CDR3 spans 11 amino acids. The CDR3 loop is CSGGTENGYTF. The CDR3 DNA is TGCAGCGGAGGGACGGAAAATGGCTACACCTTC.

This clonotype was recorded at least ten times. This chain uses TRBV12-3 or TRBV12-4 with TRBJ2-1; TRBD2 aligns across 9 bases. With 7 bases clipped from V and 5 bases from J, the junction kept 12 bases outside the gene matches. The length of the CDR3 is 16 residues. The CDR3 DNA follows: TGTGCCAGCACCCGGCGGGAGGGCCTTGGGGACAATGAGCAGTTCTTC. Its translation: CASTRREGLGDNEQFF.

This clonotype was counted many times. The chain is built from TRBV15 and TRBJ2-7; 10 bases are a match to TRBD1. From germline, CDR1 is LNHNV and CDR2 YYDKDF (reference sequence). The trim removed 6 bases at V and 4 bases at J, leaving 3 bases unmatched. The CDR3 runs 13 residues. The CDR3 DNA is TGTGCCACCAGTAGGACAGGGGGATACGAGCAGTACTTC. This translates into CATSRTGGYEQYF.

This clonotype was seen repeatedly, ten times or more. The chain couples TRBV5-1 to TRBJ2-5; tentative D call: TRBD2 (5 bases). The germline CDR1 and CDR2 sequences are SGHRS and YFSETQ. The CDR3 is 13 amino acids. The V gene lost 1 base and the J gene lost 3 bases, with 7 bases spanning the gap. The CDR3 nucleotides are TGCGCCAGCAGCTTGAACGGGGAAGAGACCCAGTACTTC. This gives the protein CASSLNGEETQYF. Supplemented by reference TRBV5-1 and TRBJ2-5, the full variable domain reads KAGVTQTPRYLIKTRGQQVTLSCSPISGHRSVSWYQQTPGQGLQFLFEYFSETQRNKGNFPGRFSGRQFSNSRSEMNVSTLELGDSALYLCASSLNGEETQYFGPGTRLLVL.

This clonotype was seen repeatedly, ten times or more. The J gene is TRBJ2-5, the V gene TRBV7-6, with D hard to call. This CDR3 is built from 13 residues. Trimming took off 4 bases at V and 1 base at J, with 7 bases between the two ends. Germline values: CDR1 SGHVS, CDR2 FNYEAQ. The chain's CDR3 is CASSSQTQETQYF. CDR3 DNA: TGTGCCAGCAGCTCGCAAACCCAAGAGACCCAGTACTTC.